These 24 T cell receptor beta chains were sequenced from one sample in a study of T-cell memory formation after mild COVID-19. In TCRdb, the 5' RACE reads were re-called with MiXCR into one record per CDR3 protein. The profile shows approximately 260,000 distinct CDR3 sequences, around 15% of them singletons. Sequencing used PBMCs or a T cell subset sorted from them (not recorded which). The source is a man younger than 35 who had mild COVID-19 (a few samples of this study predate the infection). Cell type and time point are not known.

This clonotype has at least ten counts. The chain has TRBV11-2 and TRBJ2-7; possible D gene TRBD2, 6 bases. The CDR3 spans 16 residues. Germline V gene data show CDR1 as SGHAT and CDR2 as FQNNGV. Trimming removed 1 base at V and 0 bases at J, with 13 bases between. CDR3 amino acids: CASSLGEDAYSYEQYF. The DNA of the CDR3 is TGTGCCAGCAGCTTAGGGGAGGACGCATACTCCTACGAGCAGTACTTC. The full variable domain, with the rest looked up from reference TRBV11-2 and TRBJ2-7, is EAGVAQSPRYKIIEKRQSVAFWCNPISGHATLYWYQQILGQGPKLLIQFQNNGVVDDSQLPKDRFSAERLKGVDSTLKIQPAKLEDSAVYLCASSLGEDAYSYEQYFGPGTRLTVT.

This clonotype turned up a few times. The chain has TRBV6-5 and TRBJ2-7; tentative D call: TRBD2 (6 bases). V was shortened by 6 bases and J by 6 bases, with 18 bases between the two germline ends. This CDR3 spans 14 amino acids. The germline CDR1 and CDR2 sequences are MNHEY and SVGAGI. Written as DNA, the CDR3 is TGTGCCAGCAGACCGGGACTGAGGGCTTCCGAGCAGTACGTC. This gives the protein CASRPGLRASEQYV.

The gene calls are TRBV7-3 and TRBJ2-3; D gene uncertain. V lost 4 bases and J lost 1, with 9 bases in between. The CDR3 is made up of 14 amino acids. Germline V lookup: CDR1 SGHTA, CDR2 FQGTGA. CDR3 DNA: TGTGCCAGCAGCTCAATAGGAGGCACAGATACGCAGTATTTT. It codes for CASSSIGGTDTQYF. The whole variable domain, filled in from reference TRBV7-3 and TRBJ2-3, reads GAGVSQTPSNKVTEKGKYVELRCDPISGHTALYWYRQSLGQGPEFLIYFQGTGAADDSGLPNDRFFAVRPEGSVSTLKIQRTERGDSAVYLCASSSIGGTDTQYFGPGTRLTVL.

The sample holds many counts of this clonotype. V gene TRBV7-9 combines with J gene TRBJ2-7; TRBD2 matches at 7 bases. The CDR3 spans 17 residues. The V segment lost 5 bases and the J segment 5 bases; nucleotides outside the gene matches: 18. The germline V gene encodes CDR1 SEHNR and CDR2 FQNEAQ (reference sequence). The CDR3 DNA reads TGTGCCAGCAGCCCGGGAAGTAGCGGGCTGCCCGGGCACGAGCAGTACTTC. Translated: CASSPGSSGLPGHEQYF. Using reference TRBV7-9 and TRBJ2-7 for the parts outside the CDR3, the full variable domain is DTGVSQNPRHKITKRGQNVTFRCDPISEHNRLYWYRQTLGQGPEFLTYFQNEAQLEKSRLLSDRFSAERPKGSFSTLEIQRTEQGDSAMYLCASSPGSSGLPGHEQYFGPGTRLTVT.

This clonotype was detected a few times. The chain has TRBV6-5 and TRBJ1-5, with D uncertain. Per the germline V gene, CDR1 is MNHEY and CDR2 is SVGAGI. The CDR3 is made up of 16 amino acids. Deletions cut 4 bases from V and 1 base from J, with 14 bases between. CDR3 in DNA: TGTGCCAGCAGTTCCATTAACGTGAGGAGCAATCAGCCCCAGCATTTT. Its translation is CASSSINVRSNQPQHF.

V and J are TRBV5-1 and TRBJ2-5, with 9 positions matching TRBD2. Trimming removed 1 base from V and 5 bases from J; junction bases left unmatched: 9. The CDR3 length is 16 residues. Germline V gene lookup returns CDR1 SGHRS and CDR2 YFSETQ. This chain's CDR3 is CASSLRRGGTGETQYF. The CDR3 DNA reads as TGCGCCAGCAGCTTGAGGCGGGGGGGCACTGGTGAGACCCAGTACTTC. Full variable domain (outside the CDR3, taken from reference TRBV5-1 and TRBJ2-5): KAGVTQTPRYLIKTRGQQVTLSCSPISGHRSVSWYQQTPGQGLQFLFEYFSETQRNKGNFPGRFSGRQFSNSRSEMNVSTLELGDSALYLCASSLRRGGTGETQYFGPGTRLLVL.

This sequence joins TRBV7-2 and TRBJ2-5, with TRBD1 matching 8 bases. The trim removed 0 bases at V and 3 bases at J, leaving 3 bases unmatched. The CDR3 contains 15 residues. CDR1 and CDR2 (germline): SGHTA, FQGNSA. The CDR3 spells CASSLAWTGKETQYF. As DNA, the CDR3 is TGTGCCAGCAGCTTAGCGTGGACAGGGAAAGAGACCCAGTACTTC.

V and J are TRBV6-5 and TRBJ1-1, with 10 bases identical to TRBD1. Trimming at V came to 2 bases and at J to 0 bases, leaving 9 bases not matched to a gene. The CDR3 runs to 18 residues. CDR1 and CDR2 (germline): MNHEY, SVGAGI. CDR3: CASSYGRDRGDLNTEAFF. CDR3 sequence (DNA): TGTGCCAGCAGTTACGGTCGGGACAGGGGCGATTTGAACACTGAAGCTTTCTTT.

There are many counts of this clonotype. CDR3 bases: TGTGCCAGCAGCCGACAGGGGGGCTCCTACGAGCAGTACTTC. This translates into CASSRQGGSYEQYF. The chain carries TRBV12-3 or TRBV12-4 and TRBJ2-7, with 9 bases fitting TRBD1. V was clipped by 6 bases and J by 0 bases; unmatched bases: 3. The CDR3 is made up of 14 amino acids.

The CDR3: CASSEGFDSTDTQYF. In nucleotides, the CDR3 is TGTGCCAGCAGTGAAGGTTTTGATAGCACAGATACGCAGTATTTT. The chain combines TRBV2 with TRBJ2-3; D is unresolved. Germline V gene sequence: CDR1 SNHLY, CDR2 FYNNEI. CDR3 size: 15 residues. V lost 1 base and J 0 bases, leaving 8 bases between the germline ends.

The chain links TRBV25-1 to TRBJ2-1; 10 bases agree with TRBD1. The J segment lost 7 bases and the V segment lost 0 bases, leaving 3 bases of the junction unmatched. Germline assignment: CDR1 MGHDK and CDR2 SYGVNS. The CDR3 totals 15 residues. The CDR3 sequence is CASSEYGQGGNEQFF. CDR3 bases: TGTGCCAGCAGTGAATACGGACAGGGGGGAAATGAGCAGTTCTTC.

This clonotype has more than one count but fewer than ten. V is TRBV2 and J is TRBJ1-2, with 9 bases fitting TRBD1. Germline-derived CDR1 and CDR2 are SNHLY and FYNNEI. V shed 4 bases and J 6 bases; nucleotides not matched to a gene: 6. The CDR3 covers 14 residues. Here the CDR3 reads CASSGGDRVDGYTF. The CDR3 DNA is TGTGCCAGCAGTGGGGGGGACAGGGTCGATGGCTACACCTTC. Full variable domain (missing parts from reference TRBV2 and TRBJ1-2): EPEVTQTPSHQVTQMGQEVILRCVPISNHLYFYWYRQILGQKVEFLVSFYNNEISEKSEIFDDQFSVERPDGSNFTLKIRSTKLEDSAMYFCASSGGDRVDGYTFGSGTRLTVV.

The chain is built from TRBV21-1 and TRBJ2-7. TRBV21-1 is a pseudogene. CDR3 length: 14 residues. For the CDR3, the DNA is TGTGCCAGCAGCATAGCAGGGAAGAGCTACGAGCAGTACTTC. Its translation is CASSIAGKSYEQYF.

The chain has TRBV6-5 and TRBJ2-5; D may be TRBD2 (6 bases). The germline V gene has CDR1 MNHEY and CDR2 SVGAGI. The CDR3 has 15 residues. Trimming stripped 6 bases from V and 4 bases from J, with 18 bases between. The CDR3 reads CASSYSSGGVETQYF. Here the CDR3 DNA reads TGTGCCAGCAGCTACAGTAGCGGCGGGGTAGAGACCCAGTACTTC.

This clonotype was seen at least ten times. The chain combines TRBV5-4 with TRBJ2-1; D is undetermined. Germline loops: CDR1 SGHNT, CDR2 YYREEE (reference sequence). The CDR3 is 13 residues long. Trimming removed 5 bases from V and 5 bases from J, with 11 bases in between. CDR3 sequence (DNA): TGTGCCAGCAGGCTCCGAGTCGACAATGAGCAGTTCTTC. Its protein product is CASRLRVDNEQFF.

CDR3 protein: CASSLGGGKPYEQYV. Written as DNA, the CDR3 is TGTGCCAGCAGCTTAGGCGGGGGGAAACCCTACGAGCAGTACGTC. The V call is TRBV7-2, the J call TRBJ2-7; 8 bases are shared with TRBD2. The junction had 4 bases not matched to a gene; V was cut back by 1 base and J by 2 bases. Per germline, CDR1 SGHTA and CDR2 FQGNSA. This CDR3 comprises 15 residues.

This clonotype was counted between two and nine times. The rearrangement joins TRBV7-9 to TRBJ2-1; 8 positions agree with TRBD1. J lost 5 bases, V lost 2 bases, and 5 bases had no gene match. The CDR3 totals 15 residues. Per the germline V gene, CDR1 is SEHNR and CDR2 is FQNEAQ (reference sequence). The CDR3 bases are TGTGCCAGCAGCTTACGGACAGGGAATAACAATGAGCAGTTCTTC. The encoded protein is CASSLRTGNNNEQFF.

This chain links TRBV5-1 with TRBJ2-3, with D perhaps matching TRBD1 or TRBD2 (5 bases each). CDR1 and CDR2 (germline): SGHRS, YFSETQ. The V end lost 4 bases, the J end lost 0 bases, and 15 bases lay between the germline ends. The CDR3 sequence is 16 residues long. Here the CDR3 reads CASSIHQGASTDTQYF. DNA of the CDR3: TGCGCCAGCAGCATTCATCAGGGAGCTAGCACAGATACGCAGTATTTT.

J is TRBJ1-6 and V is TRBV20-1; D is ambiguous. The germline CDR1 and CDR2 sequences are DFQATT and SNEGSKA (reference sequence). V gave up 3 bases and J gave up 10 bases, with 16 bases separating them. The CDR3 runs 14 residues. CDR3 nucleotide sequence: TGCAGTGCTAGCCCGACGAGGGTCGGGTCACCCCTCCACTTT. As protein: CSASPTRVGSPLHF.

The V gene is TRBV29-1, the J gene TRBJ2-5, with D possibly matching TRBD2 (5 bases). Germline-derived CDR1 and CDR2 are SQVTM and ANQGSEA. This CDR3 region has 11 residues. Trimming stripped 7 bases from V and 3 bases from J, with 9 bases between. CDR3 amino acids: CSARRKETQYF. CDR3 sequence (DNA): TGCAGCGCCAGGAGGAAAGAGACCCAGTACTTC. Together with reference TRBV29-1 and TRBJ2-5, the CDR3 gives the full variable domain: SAVISQKPSRDICQRGTSLTIQCQVDSQVTMMFWYRQQPGQSLTLIATANQGSEATYESGFVIDKFPISRPNLTFSTLTVSNMSPEDSSIYLCSARRKETQYFGPGTRLLVL.

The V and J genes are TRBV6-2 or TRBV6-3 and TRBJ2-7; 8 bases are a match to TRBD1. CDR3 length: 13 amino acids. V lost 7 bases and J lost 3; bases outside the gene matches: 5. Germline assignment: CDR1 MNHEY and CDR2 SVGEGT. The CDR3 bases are TGTGCCAGCACCGGGACAGGCCTCTACGAGCAGTACGTC. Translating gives CASTGTGLYEQYV.

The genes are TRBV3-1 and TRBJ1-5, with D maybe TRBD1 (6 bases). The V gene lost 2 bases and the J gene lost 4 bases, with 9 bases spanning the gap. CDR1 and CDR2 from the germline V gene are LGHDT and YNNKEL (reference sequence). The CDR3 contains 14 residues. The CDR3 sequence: CASSQQGWNQPQHF. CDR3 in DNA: TGTGCCAGCAGCCAACAGGGGTGGAATCAGCCCCAGCATTTT. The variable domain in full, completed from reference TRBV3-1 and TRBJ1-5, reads DTAVSQTPKYLVTQMGNDKSIKCEQNLGHDTMYWYKQDSKKFLKIMFSYNNKELIINETVPNRFSPKSPDKAHLNLHINSLELGDSAVYFCASSQQGWNQPQHFGDGTRLSIL.

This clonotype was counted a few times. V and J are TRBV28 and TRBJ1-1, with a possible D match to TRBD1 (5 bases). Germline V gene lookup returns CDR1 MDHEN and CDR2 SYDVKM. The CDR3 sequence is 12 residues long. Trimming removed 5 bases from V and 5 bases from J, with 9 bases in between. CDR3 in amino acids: CASSAQGTEAFF. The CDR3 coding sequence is TGTGCCAGCAGTGCTCAGGGAACTGAAGCTTTCTTT.

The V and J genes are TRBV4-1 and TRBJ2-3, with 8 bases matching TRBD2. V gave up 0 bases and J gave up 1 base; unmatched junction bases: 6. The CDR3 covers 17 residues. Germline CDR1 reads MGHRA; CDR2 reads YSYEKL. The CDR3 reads CASSQDLVSGGTDTQYF. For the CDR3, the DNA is TGCGCCAGCAGCCAAGATCTGGTTAGCGGGGGCACAGATACGCAGTATTTT.